This T cell receptor beta chain was retrieved from a study of blood T cell repertoires in COVID-19. Turning to the study itself: Samples taken during acute and convalescent COVID-19 were collected in the United States, Italy and Spain. PBMCs, B-cell-depleted T cells, or T cells were the source of the cDNA or gDNA that made up the material.

Methods used by the authors: Nucleated cell number was recorded as an estimate derived from reference gene primer amplification. Assay: immunoSEQ multiplex PCR; the TCRdb copy retains only in-frame clones and omits some. Clonal size and the V and J genes are those of that table, whereas D and trimming came from the DNA. This sample yields roughly 260,000 clones, of which 70% to 90% are seen a single time; approximately 2.3% belongs to the top ten. Germline values: CDR1 MNHEY, CDR2 SMNVEV (reference sequence). CDR3 length equals 15 residues. Trimming shortened V by 1 base and J by 0 bases, and 6 bases separated the two germline ends.

The sample taken for sequencing was peripheral blood. The chain combines TRBV27 with TRBJ1-4; D unresolved. The clonotype was recovered from a woman aged 45-60 years with acute or convalescent COVID-19. CDR3: CASSLLAATNEKLFF. The CDR3 DNA is TGTGCCAGCAGTTTATTGGCCGCAACTAATGAAAAACTGTTTTTT.